This T cell receptor beta chain derives from a study of siplizumab effects on memory and regulatory T cells. Sequencing was performed with immunoSEQ multiplex PCR; in TCRdb, only in-frame clones are kept and a portion is missing. The table includes over 95,000 clones, over 85% detected once. The germline V gene encodes CDR1 SQVTM and CDR2 ANQGSEA. There are 15 residues in the CDR3. V gave up 5 bases and J gave up 1 base; unmatched junction bases: 9. What was sequenced was non-Treg CD4+ T cells sorted from blood. The rearrangement joins TRBV29-1 to TRBJ2-7; 9 bases fit TRBD1. The TCR originated in a human donor in good health. The DNA of the CDR3 is TGCAGCGTTACCCAAGGACAGGGGCTTTCCTACGAGCAGTACTTC. This translates into CSVTQGQGLSYEQYF.